The clone carrying this TCR beta chain occurred a few times. The data belong to a study of CD8+ T cells in alopecia areata. Germline V gene data show CDR1 as MGHDK and CDR2 as SYGVNS. CDR3 length: 14 amino acids. V lost 5 bases and J 0 bases, leaving 7 bases between the germline ends. RNA was isolated and reverse transcribed to cDNA, the sequencing template. The data were produced by immunoSEQ multiplex PCR, yet TCRdb's version contains in-frame clones alone and is incomplete. This table has some 180,000 clones, 40% to 65% appearing once. Documented treatment: oral pan-JAK inhibitor, 5-10 mg twice daily.

The J gene is TRBJ2-2, the V gene TRBV25-1, with D hard to call. This clonotype was obtained from a human donor with alopecia areata. Source: CD8+ T cells sorted from blood, taken at week 24, from a patient treated with tofacitinib. The CDR3 here is CASSSSTNTGELFF. The CDR3 DNA reads as TGTGCCAGCAGTTCGTCGACGAACACCGGGGAGCTGTTTTTT. Using reference TRBV25-1 and TRBJ2-2 for the parts outside the CDR3, the full variable domain is EADIYQTPRYLVIGTGKKITLECSQTMGHDKMYWYQQDPGMELHLIHYSYGVNSTEKGDLSSESTVSRIRTEHFPLTLESARPSHTSQYLCASSSSTNTGELFFGEGSRLTVL.